This is a list of T cell receptor beta chains from one sample in a study of blood T cell repertoires in COVID-19. Sequencing was performed with immunoSEQ multiplex PCR; in TCRdb, only in-frame clones are kept and a portion is missing. The table lists some 100,000 clones, 70% to 90% of them singletons. The sequencing sample was made of peripheral blood. These receptor sequences come from a human donor in a cohort sampled during active COVID-19. Each CDR3 is given with its conserved first and last residue. A D gene is named only where the DNA matches it firmly. Clone size is stated in some rows and not others, as once, few, many or a class when expanded.

>TRBJ2-7|14|TRBV7-2|TRBD1|once
TGTGCCAGCAGCTTTCCAGGGGGCGCCTACGAGCAGTACTTC
CASSFPGGAYEQYF
>TRBJ2-1|18|TRBV4-3|TRBD2|-
TGCGCCAGCAGCCAAGGGATAGCGGGGGGGCCGCAGAACAATGAGCAGTTCTTC
CASSQGIAGGPQNNEQFF
>TRBJ2-1|18|TRBV6-1|TRBD2|-
TGTGCCAGCAGTGAAAATGCGGGACTAGCGGTCTACGGGAATGAGCAGTTCTTC
CASSENAGLAVYGNEQFF
>TRBJ1-5|14|TRBV9|-|-
TGTGCCAGCAGCCCCGGGGTCGTGGATCAGCCCCAGCATTTT
CASSPGVVDQPQHF
>TRBJ1-5|17|TRBV6-1|-|-
TGTGCCAGCAGTGAGTTCAGGGCAGAGTATAGCAATCAGCCCCAGCATTTT
CASSEFRAEYSNQPQHF
>TRBJ2-1|14|TRBV3-1/TRBV3-2|-|-
TGTGCCAGCAGCGCCCCTCCAGGCTACAATGAGCAGTTCTTC
CASSAPPGYNEQFF
>TRBJ2-7|14|TRBV5-5|-|-
TGTGCCAGCAGCACGAATCAGGGCCTACGAGGGCAGTACTTC
CASSTNQGLRGQYF
>TRBJ2-5|12|TRBV12-5|-|-
TGTGCTAGTGGTTTACGGGGTGAGACCCAGTACTTC
CASGLRGETQYF
>TRBJ2-1|14|TRBV5-5|-|few
TGTGCCAGCAGCTGGGCAGCAATCGGGGGTGAGCAGTTCTTC
CASSWAAIGGEQFF
>TRBJ1-1|13|TRBV7-9|-|-
TGTGCCAGCAGCTTGGGGGGTTCTACTGAAGCTTTCTTT
CASSLGGSTEAFF
>TRBJ1-1|12|TRBV6-5|TRBD1|-
TGTGCCAGCAGACAGACAGGGAAACGAGCTTTCTTT
CASRQTGKRAFF
>TRBJ1-1|14|TRBV16|-|few
TGTGCCAGCAGCCAACCGGGATCCTGGACTGAAGCTTTCTTT
CASSQPGSWTEAFF
>TRBJ1-2|13|TRBV5-1|-|-
TGCGCCAGCAGCTGGGACAAGTCGTATGGCTACACCTTC
CASSWDKSYGYTF
>TRBJ1-2|15|TRBV18|-|-
TGTGCCAGCTCACCGGGGACTCAGGAGACATATGGCTACACCTTC
CASSPGTQETYGYTF
>TRBJ2-2|14|TRBV5-1|-|-
TGCGCCAGCAGCTTGGACCCCAGTACCGGGGAGCTGTTTTTT
CASSLDPSTGELFF
>TRBJ2-1|12|TRBV11-2|-|-
TGTGCCAGCAGCCCAGGGGTCGGTGAGCAGTTCTTC
CASSPGVGEQFF
>TRBJ1-3|15|TRBV5-1|-|once
TGCGCCAGCAGCTCCGGACAGAGCTCTGGAAACACCATATATTTT
CASSSGQSSGNTIYF
>TRBJ1-1|12|TRBV6-6|-|-
TGTGCCAGCAGACCCGGTAACACTGAAGCTTTCTTT
CASRPGNTEAFF
>TRBJ2-1|15|TRBV5-4|TRBD2|few
TGTGCCAGCAGCTTACCGGGACTAGGGAACAATGAGCAGTTCTTC
CASSLPGLGNNEQFF
>TRBJ2-7|13|TRBV20-1|TRBD1|-
TGCAGTGCTAGTGGGCAGGGGGTCAGGGAGCAGTACTTC
CSASGQGVREQYF
>TRBJ1-5|14|TRBV6-5|-|-
TGTGCCAGCACGCGCCAAAGGGAGAATCAGCCCCAGCATTTT
CASTRQRENQPQHF
>TRBJ1-5|15|TRBV6-6|-|once
TGTGCCAGCAGTAGGGAGGGGGATAGCAATCAGCCCCAGCATTTT
CASSREGDSNQPQHF
>TRBJ1-2|16|TRBV6-1|TRBD1|-
TGTGCCAGCAGTGAATTGGGACAGACAGCTAACTATGGCTACACCTTC
CASSELGQTANYGYTF
>TRBJ2-2|15|TRBV11-3|TRBD1|-
TGTGCCAGCAGCCGGGACAGGGTCGACACCGGGGAGCTGTTTTTT
CASSRDRVDTGELFF
>TRBJ1-6|16|TRBV7-2|-|-
TGTGCCAGCAGCAACACCGGGGGGGCCGGTCATTCACCCCTCCACTTT
CASSNTGGAGHSPLHF
>TRBJ1-2|14|TRBV2|-|-
TGTGCCAGCAACCTCGGACGGCCGGGATATGGCTACACCTTC
CASNLGRPGYGYTF
>TRBJ2-7|14|TRBV5-1|-|few
TGCGCCAGCAGCTTGAACGTGGCCTCCTACGAGCAGTACTTC
CASSLNVASYEQYF
>TRBJ1-1|15|TRBV30|TRBD1|-
TGTGCCTGGATTAACGTGGGCAGGGGGCACACTGAAGCTTTCTTT
CAWINVGRGHTEAFF